This T cell receptor beta chain comes out of a study of CD8+CD57+ T cells in acquired aplastic anemia. Findings and limits, study-wide: Patients and controls were found to share 25 to 35 CD8+ CDR3 sequences. Any difference that existed in CD8+ Simpson's diversity between patients and controls was not significant.

By flow cytometry, patients selected for sequencing had shown an expansion of CD8+CD57+ cells. A remark on this clonotype: Antigen specificity is unknown.

The V segment lost 3 bases and the J segment 5 bases; nucleotides outside the gene matches: 1. This CDR3 region has 15 residues. Germline-derived CDR1 and CDR2 are ENHRY and SYGVKD. The study profiled TCR beta VDJ and CDR3 using genomic DNA as template. TCRdb re-analysed the reads in MiXCR, keeping a single row per CDR3 protein. The sample shows 170,000 or so distinct CDR3 sequences, 48% of them seen only once. The source is a human donor with aplastic anemia. The gene calls are TRBV10-3 and TRBJ2-3, with 14 bases that match TRBD2. Sequencing used sorted CD4+, CD8+, or CD8+CD57+ T cells (not recorded which) from PBMCs. CDR3 sequence: CAISDGLAGGDTQYF. CDR3 nucleotides: TGTGCCATCAGTGACGGACTAGCGGGAGGAGATACGCAGTATTTT.